This T cell receptor (beta chain) emerged from a study of response to subunit inactivated influenza vaccine. In its sample, this clonotype was seen a few times. Germline-derived CDR1 and CDR2 are SGHRS and YFSETQ. V lost 2 bases, J lost 7 bases, and 16 bases lay in between. The CDR3 loop spans 15 amino acids. TCRdb reanalysed the RT-PCR reads using MiXCR and keeps one entry per CDR3 protein. Here the sample spans a few hundred thousand distinct CDR3 sequences, roughly 7.9% being singletons. This receptor was identified in a man in his fifties or sixties who received an inactivated influenza vaccine. The chain has TRBV5-1 and TRBJ2-1; D is possibly TRBD1 or TRBD2 (7 bases each). Material: PBMCs from blood, obtained approximately 25 months after vaccination. CDR3 sequence reads: CASSFSRGRGNEQFF. CDR3 sequence (DNA): TGCGCCAGCAGCTTCTCGAGGGGGCGGGGGAATGAGCAGTTCTTC.